One and the same sample provided the 18 T cell receptor beta chains below, sequenced in a study of cytomegalovirus exposure and HLA in healthy donors. PCR employed 60 Vbeta and 13 Jbeta primers. Only in-frame clones appear in the TCRdb table, and some are missing; sequencing was by immunoSEQ multiplex PCR. Of roughly 150,000 clones in the sample, about 64% were seen once. Sequenced material: PBMCs. Receptors were obtained from a woman aged 25 to 45 in good health and CMV-seropositive.

The CDR3 loop reads CASSYAGDETQYF. For the CDR3, the DNA is TGTGCCAGCAGCTACGCGGGAGACGAGACCCAGTACTTC. The gene calls are TRBV5-6 and TRBJ2-5, with TRBD2 matching 7 bases. Trimming at V came to 3 bases and at J to 5 bases, leaving 4 bases not matched to a gene. This CDR3 is built from 13 residues. Looked up from germline, CDR1 is SGHDT and CDR2 is YYEEEE.

The rearrangement joins TRBV5-6 to TRBJ2-1; TRBD1 matches at 8 bases. The trim removed 2 bases at V and 12 bases at J, leaving 4 bases unmatched. The CDR3 is made up of 12 amino acids. Germline assignment: CDR1 SGHDT and CDR2 YYEEEE. The CDR3 DNA reads TGTGCCAGCAGCTTAGCAGGGGGCTGGCAGTTCTTC. Translation: CASSLAGGWQFF.

The chain couples TRBV5-1 to TRBJ1-1; TRBD1 matches 7 bases. The germline gives CDR1 SGHRS, CDR2 YFSETQ. Trimming cost V 1 base and J 7 bases; bases outside gene matches: 10. This CDR3 is 15 amino acids long. CDR3 region: CASSLRGQGRIEAFF. The CDR3 DNA sequence: TGCGCCAGCAGCTTGAGGGGGCAGGGAAGAATTGAAGCTTTCTTT. Drawing the rest from reference TRBV5-1 and TRBJ1-1, the complete variable domain is KAGVTQTPRYLIKTRGQQVTLSCSPISGHRSVSWYQQTPGQGLQFLFEYFSETQRNKGNFPGRFSGRQFSNSRSEMNVSTLELGDSALYLCASSLRGQGRIEAFFGQGTRLTVV.

This clone came up a few times. V is TRBV7-2 and J is TRBJ2-1, with 13 bases that match TRBD2. The CDR3 has 16 amino acids. The germline CDR1 and CDR2 sequences are SGHTA and FQGNSA. J lost 6 bases, V lost 2 bases, and 4 bases had no gene match. The CDR3 region has the DNA TGTGCCAGCAGCTTAAGGGGGACTAGCGGGACCAATGAGCAGTTCTTC. Its translation is CASSLRGTSGTNEQFF.

This clone was counted once. The chain is built from TRBV28 and TRBJ1-4; TRBD1 might be the D (6 bases). The V and J ends lost 5 bases and 6 bases respectively, with 7 bases between them. This CDR3 region has 12 residues. Germline V lookup: CDR1 MDHEN, CDR2 SYDVKM. This chain's CDR3 is CASSQGYEKLFF. Here the CDR3 DNA reads TGTGCCAGCAGTCAGGGGTATGAAAAACTGTTTTTT.

This chain links TRBV13 with TRBJ2-2; D remains unclear. The CDR3 spans 15 residues. In germline, CDR1 is PRHDT, CDR2 FYEKMQ (reference sequence). V was clipped by 1 base and J by 1 base, with 7 bases between them. The CDR3 here is CASSLVAVNTGELFF. Written as DNA, the CDR3 is TGTGCCAGCAGCTTAGTAGCAGTGAACACCGGGGAGCTGTTTTTT.

This clone was observed a few times. This chain uses TRBV5-1 with TRBJ1-2; 7 bases map to TRBD1. With 3 bases clipped from V and 8 bases from J, the junction kept 10 bases outside the gene matches. CDR3 size: 14 residues. Germline CDR1 SGHRS, CDR2 YFSETQ. CDR3: CASSSDLTGRGYTF. DNA of the CDR3: TGCGCCAGCAGCTCCGACCTGACAGGGCGCGGCTACACCTTC.

The V call is TRBV6-5, the J call TRBJ1-2; TRBD1 might be the D (5 bases). The CDR3 contains 15 residues. Germline CDR1 and CDR2: MNHEY and SVGAGI. Trimming removed 0 bases at V and 13 bases at J, with 21 bases between. CDR3 nucleotide sequence: TGTGCCAGCAGTTACTCGGATCATCAGGGCCCATACAGCACCTTC. Its translation is CASSYSDHQGPYSTF.

V and J are TRBV18 and TRBJ2-1; tentatively, D is TRBD1 (5 bases). The CDR3 is 15 residues long. The germline V gene encodes CDR1 KGHSH and CDR2 LQKENI. V shed 3 bases and J shed 0 bases, with 9 bases lying between them. The CDR3: CASSPQGYSYNEQFF. CDR3 bases: TGTGCCAGCTCACCCCAGGGTTACTCCTACAATGAGCAGTTCTTC. Using reference TRBV18 and TRBJ2-1 for the parts outside the CDR3, the full variable domain is NAGVMQNPRHLVRRRGQEARLRCSPMKGHSHVYWYRQLPEEGLKFMVYLQKENIIDESGMPKERFSAEFPKEGPSILRIQQVVRGDSAAYFCASSPQGYSYNEQFFGPGTRLTVL.

This clone was seen more than once but under ten times. The rearrangement uses TRBV7-9 and TRBJ2-7, with 7 bases identical to TRBD1. Germline CDR1 and CDR2: SEHNR and FQNEAQ (reference sequence). Unmatched junction bases numbered 16, after V lost 2 bases and J lost 3 bases. The CDR3 length is 18 residues. Written as DNA, the CDR3 is TGTGCCAGCAGCTTAAGTCTTGTGTGGGACAGTGACCGCTACGAGCAGTACTTC. Its translation is CASSLSLVWDSDRYEQYF.

The rearrangement uses TRBV5-1 and TRBJ1-2, with 8 bases matching TRBD1. The CDR3 length is 15 residues. Germline CDR1 SGHRS, CDR2 YFSETQ. The V gene end was trimmed by 2 bases and the J gene end by 3 bases; junction bases not matched to a gene: 6. CDR3 residues: CASSLDRGLDYGYTF. The CDR3 DNA reads as TGCGCCAGCAGCTTAGACAGGGGACTGGACTATGGCTACACCTTC.

This clone was seen only a few times. The chain is built from TRBV4-1 and TRBJ2-3; 9 nucleotides align to TRBD2. After removal of 2 bases from V and 4 bases from J, the junction contained 7 bases not matched to a gene. The germline gives CDR1 MGHRA, CDR2 YSYEKL. The CDR3 totals 16 residues. CDR3: CASSQYSSGIADTQYF. In DNA form, the CDR3 reads TGCGCCAGCAGCCAATATTCTAGCGGGATTGCAGATACGCAGTATTTT.

The V call is TRBV10-1, the J call TRBJ2-3, with TRBD2 matching 7 bases. J was trimmed by 4 bases and V by 8 bases; bases with no gene match: 12. The CDR3 loop spans 15 amino acids. Germline V gene data show CDR1 as WNHNN and CDR2 as SYGVQD (reference sequence). The CDR3 protein is CASSAGRGFSDTQYF. Here the CDR3 DNA reads TGCGCCAGCTCGGCAGGGAGGGGTTTCTCAGATACGCAGTATTTT.

This chain connects TRBV7-8 to TRBJ1-1; 9 bases line up with TRBD1. Germline CDR1 SGHVS, CDR2 FQNEAQ. The CDR3 runs 13 residues. Unmatched junction bases numbered 5, after V lost 3 bases and J lost 9 bases. The CDR3 spells CASSFGQGLKAFF. The CDR3 DNA sequence: TGTGCCAGCAGCTTCGGACAGGGGCTGAAAGCTTTCTTT. The variable domain in full, completed from reference TRBV7-8 and TRBJ1-1, reads GAGVSQSPRYKVAKRGQDVALRCDPISGHVSLFWYQQALGQGPEFLTYFQNEAQLDKSGLPSDRFFAERPEGSVSTLKIQRTQQEDSAVYLCASSFGQGLKAFFGQGTRLTVV.

The chain recombines TRBV7-2 with TRBJ2-2, with 7 bases matching TRBD1. The V and J ends lost 1 base and 3 bases, in that order; junction bases with no gene match: 5. The CDR3 sequence is 16 residues long. Germline-derived CDR1 and CDR2 are SGHTA and FQGNSA. In nucleotides, the CDR3 is TGTGCCAGCAGCTTAGTCGGGACAGTTTACACCGGGGAGCTGTTTTTT. It encodes CASSLVGTVYTGELFF. Drawing the rest from reference TRBV7-2 and TRBJ2-2, the complete variable domain is GAGVSQSPSNKVTEKGKDVELRCDPISGHTALYWYRQSLGQGLEFLIYFQGNSAPDKSGLPSDRFSAERTGGSVSTLTIQRTQQEDSAVYLCASSLVGTVYTGELFFGEGSRLTVL.

The chain couples TRBV5-6 to TRBJ1-3; 7 nucleotides match TRBD1. The V gene's germline CDR1 is SGHDT and CDR2 YYEEEE. The CDR3 length is 16 residues. V gave up 3 bases and J gave up 0 bases; unmatched junction bases: 6. This chain's CDR3 is CASSWRGLASGNTIYF. In nucleotides, the CDR3 is TGTGCCAGCAGCTGGAGGGGGCTAGCCTCTGGAAACACCATATATTTT.

The rearrangement uses TRBV5-1 and TRBJ2-4, with 10 bases lining up with TRBD2. Germline CDR1 SGHRS, CDR2 YFSETQ. This CDR3 has 14 amino acids. V lost 4 bases to trimming and J lost 7 bases; unmatched junction nucleotides: 5. CDR3 in DNA: TGCGCCAGCAGCCCTACTAGCGGGATGAACATTCAGTACTTC. Translation gives CASSPTSGMNIQYF. The variable domain in full, with the rest retrieved from reference TRBV5-1 and TRBJ2-4, is KAGVTQTPRYLIKTRGQQVTLSCSPISGHRSVSWYQQTPGQGLQFLFEYFSETQRNKGNFPGRFSGRQFSNSRSEMNVSTLELGDSALYLCASSPTSGMNIQYFGAGTRLSVL.

The gene calls are TRBV7-9 and TRBJ2-7, with TRBD1 as a possible D gene (6 bases). Trimming left V 5 bases short and J 4 bases short, with 12 bases between. Germline V gene sequence: CDR1 SEHNR, CDR2 FQNEAQ (reference sequence). The CDR3 has 13 residues. In nucleotides, the CDR3 is TGTGCCAGCAGCGAACGGACAGATTACGAGCAGTACTTC. The encoded protein is CASSERTDYEQYF. Based on the CDR3 plus reference TRBV7-9 and TRBJ2-7, the full variable domain is DTGVSQNPRHKITKRGQNVTFRCDPISEHNRLYWYRQTLGQGPEFLTYFQNEAQLEKSRLLSDRFSAERPKGSFSTLEIQRTEQGDSAMYLCASSERTDYEQYFGPGTRLTVT.